Here is one T cell receptor (beta chain) with its context. The CDR3 spans 11 residues. The V segment lost 6 bases and the J segment 6 bases; nucleotides outside the gene matches: 0. Original data processing: Estimation of nucleated cell counts relied on the amplification of reference gene primers. Sequenced by immunoSEQ multiplex PCR; TCRdb stores in-frame clones only, minus some. From that table come the V and J calls and clone size; the DNA was used to work out D and trimming. Seen here are 200,000 to 300,000 clones, around 82% observed once, and the top ten hold roughly 8.6%. This sample is drawn from a study of blood T cell repertoires in COVID-19.

What was sequenced was peripheral blood. This chain uses TRBV12-3 or TRBV12-4 with TRBJ2-7, with TRBD1 matching over 9 bases. The receptor comes from a human donor in a cohort sampled during active COVID-19. The CDR3 is CASRDRGEQYF. In DNA form, the CDR3 reads TGTGCCAGCAGGGACAGGGGCGAGCAGTACTTC.